This TCR beta chain was sequenced for a study of cytomegalovirus exposure and HLA in healthy donors. In the PCR, 60 Vbeta and 13 Jbeta primers were used. TCRdb's table, derived via immunoSEQ multiplex PCR, lists solely in-frame clones and lacks some. In the table there are about 130,000 clones, roughly three quarters of which are singletons. CDR3 length: 15 residues. The germline V gene has CDR1 SNHLY and CDR2 FYNNEI. Trimming shortened V by 6 bases and J by 0 bases, and 12 bases separated the two germline ends. Specimen: PBMCs. The chain is built from TRBV2 and TRBJ1-3; D possibly corresponds to TRBD1 (6 bases). The TCR was taken from a woman aged 40 to 50 in good health and CMV-seronegative. CDR3 protein: CASRSTGSSGNTIYF. CDR3 bases: TGTGCCAGCAGGTCGACAGGTAGCTCTGGAAACACCATATATTTT.